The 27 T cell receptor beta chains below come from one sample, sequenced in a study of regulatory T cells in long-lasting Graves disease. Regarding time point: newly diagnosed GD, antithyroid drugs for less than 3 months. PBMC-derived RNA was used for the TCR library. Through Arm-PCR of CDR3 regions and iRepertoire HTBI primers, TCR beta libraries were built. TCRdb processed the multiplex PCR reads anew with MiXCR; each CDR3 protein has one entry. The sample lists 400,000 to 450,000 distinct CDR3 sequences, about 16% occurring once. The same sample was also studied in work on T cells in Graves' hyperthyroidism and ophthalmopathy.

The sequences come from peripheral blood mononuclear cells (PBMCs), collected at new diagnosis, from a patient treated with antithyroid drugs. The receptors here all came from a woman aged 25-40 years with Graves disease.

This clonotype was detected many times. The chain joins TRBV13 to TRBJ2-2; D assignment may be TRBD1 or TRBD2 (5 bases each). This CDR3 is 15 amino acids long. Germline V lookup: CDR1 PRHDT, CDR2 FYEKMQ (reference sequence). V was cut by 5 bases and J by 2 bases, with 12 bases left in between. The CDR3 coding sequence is TGTGCCAGCAGCCAGGGACGGCGAAACACCGGGGAGCTGTTTTTT. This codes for CASSQGRRNTGELFF.

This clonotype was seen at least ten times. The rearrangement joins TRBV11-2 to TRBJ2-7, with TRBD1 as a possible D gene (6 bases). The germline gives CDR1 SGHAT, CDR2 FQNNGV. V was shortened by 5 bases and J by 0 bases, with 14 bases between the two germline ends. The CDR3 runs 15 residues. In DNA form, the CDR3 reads TGTGCCAGCAGCCAAAGACAGGTCCCCTCCTACGAGCAGTACTTC. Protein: CASSQRQVPSYEQYF.

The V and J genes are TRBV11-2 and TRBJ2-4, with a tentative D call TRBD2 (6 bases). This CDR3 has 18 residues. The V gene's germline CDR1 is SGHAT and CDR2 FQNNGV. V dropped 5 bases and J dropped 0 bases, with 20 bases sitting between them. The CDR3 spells CASSPRDGPLLAKNIQYF. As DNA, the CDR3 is TGTGCCAGCAGCCCGCGGGACGGTCCCCTCCTAGCCAAAAACATTCAGTACTTC.

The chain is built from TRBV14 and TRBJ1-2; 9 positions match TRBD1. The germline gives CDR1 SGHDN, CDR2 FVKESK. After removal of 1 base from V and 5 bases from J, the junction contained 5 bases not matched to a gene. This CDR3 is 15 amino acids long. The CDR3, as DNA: TGTGCCAGCAGCCAAGGGACAGGGGATTTATATGGCTACACCTTC. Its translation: CASSQGTGDLYGYTF.

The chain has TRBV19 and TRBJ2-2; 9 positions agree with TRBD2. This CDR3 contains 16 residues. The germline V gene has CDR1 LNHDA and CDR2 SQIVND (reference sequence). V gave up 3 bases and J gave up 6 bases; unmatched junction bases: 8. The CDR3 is CASSMGSGRIAGELFF. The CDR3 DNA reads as TGTGCCAGTAGTATGGGTAGCGGGAGAATAGCCGGGGAGCTGTTTTTT.

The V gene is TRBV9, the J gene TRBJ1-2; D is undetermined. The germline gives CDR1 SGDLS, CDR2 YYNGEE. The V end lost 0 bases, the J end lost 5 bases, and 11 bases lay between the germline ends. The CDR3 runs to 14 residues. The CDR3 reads CASSVGQTKYGYTF. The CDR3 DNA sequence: TGTGCCAGCAGCGTAGGGCAGACGAAATATGGCTACACCTTC. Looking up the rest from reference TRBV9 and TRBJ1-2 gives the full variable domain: DSGVTQTPKHLITATGQRVTLRCSPRSGDLSVYWYQQSLDQGLQFLIQYYNGEERAKGNILERFSAQQFPDLHSELNLSSLELGDSALYFCASSVGQTKYGYTFGSGTRLTVV.

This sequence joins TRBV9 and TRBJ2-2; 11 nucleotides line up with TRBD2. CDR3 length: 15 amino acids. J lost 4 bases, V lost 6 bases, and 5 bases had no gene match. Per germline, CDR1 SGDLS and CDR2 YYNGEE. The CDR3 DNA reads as TGTGCCAGCACCGAGACTAGCGGGGTCACCGGGGAGCTGTTTTTT. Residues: CASTETSGVTGELFF. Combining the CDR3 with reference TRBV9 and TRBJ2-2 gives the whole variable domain DSGVTQTPKHLITATGQRVTLRCSPRSGDLSVYWYQQSLDQGLQFLIQYYNGEERAKGNILERFSAQQFPDLHSELNLSSLELGDSALYFCASTETSGVTGELFFGEGSRLTVL.

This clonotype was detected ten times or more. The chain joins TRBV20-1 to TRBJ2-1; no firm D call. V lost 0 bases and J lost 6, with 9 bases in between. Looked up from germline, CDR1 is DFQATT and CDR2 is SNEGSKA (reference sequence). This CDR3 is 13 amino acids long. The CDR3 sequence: CSARDLRSNEQFF. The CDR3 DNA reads TGCAGTGCTAGAGATTTAAGGAGCAATGAGCAGTTCTTC.

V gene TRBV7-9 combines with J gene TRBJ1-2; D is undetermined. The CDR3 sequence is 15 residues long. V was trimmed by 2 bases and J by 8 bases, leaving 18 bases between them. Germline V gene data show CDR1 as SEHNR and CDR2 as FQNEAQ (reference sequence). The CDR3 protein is CASSLTVGSGGGYTF. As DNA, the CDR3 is TGTGCCAGCAGCTTAACGGTTGGGTCAGGCGGGGGCTACACCTTC. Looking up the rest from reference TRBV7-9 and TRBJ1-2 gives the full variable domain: DTGVSQNPRHKITKRGQNVTFRCDPISEHNRLYWYRQTLGQGPEFLTYFQNEAQLEKSRLLSDRFSAERPKGSFSTLEIQRTEQGDSAMYLCASSLTVGSGGGYTFGSGTRLTVV.

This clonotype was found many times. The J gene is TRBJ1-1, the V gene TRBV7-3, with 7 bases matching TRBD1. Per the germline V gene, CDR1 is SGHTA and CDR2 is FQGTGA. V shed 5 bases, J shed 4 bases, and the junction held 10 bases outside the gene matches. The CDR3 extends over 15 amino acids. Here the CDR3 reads CASSKTGTALTEAFF. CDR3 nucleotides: TGTGCCAGCAGCAAGACAGGGACGGCCCTCACTGAAGCTTTCTTT.

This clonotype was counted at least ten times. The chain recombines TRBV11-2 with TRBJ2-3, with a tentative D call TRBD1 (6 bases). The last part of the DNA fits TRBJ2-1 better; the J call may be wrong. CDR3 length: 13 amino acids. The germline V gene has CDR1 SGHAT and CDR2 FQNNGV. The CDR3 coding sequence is TGTGCCAGCAGCTTACGCGACAGGAATGAGCAGTTCTTC. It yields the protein CASSLRDRNEQFF.

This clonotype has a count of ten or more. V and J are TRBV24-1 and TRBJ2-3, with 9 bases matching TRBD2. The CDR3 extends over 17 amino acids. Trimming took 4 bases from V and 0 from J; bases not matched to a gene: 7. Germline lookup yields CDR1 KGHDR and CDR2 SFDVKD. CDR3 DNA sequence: TGTGCCACCAGTGACGCTCTAGCGGGGAGGAGCACAGATACGCAGTATTTT. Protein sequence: CATSDALAGRSTDTQYF.

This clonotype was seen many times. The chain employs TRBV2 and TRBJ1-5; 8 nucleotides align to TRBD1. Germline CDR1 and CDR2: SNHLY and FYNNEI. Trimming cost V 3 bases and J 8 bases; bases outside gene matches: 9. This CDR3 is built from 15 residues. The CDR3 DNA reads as TGTGCCAGCAGTGAGTTAACAGGGGGTGGTGAGCCCCAGCATTTT. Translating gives CASSELTGGGEPQHF.

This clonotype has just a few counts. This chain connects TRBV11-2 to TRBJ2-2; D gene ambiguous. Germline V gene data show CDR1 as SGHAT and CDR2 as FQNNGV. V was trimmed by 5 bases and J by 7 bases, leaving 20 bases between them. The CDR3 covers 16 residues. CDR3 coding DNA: TGTGCCAGCAGCCCCCCCCTGGGCATCGCTGGCGGGGAGCTGTTTTTT. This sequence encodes CASSPPLGIAGGELFF. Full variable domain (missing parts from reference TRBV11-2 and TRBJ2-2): EAGVAQSPRYKIIEKRQSVAFWCNPISGHATLYWYQQILGQGPKLLIQFQNNGVVDDSQLPKDRFSAERLKGVDSTLKIQPAKLEDSAVYLCASSPPLGIAGGELFFGEGSRLTVL.

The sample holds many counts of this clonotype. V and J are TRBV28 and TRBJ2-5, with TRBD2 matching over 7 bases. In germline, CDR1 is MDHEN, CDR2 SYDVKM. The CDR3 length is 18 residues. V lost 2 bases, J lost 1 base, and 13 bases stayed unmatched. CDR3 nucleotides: TGTGCCAGCAGTTTAGTCGGTTCGCTAGCGGAGCTCCAAGAGACCCAGTACTTC. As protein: CASSLVGSLAELQETQYF.

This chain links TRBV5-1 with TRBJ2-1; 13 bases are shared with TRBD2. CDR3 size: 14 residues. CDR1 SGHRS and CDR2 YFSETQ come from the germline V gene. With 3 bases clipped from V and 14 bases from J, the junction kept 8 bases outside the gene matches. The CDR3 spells CASSSETSGRSEFF. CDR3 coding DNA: TGCGCCAGCAGCTCAGAGACTAGCGGGAGGTCGGAGTTCTTC.

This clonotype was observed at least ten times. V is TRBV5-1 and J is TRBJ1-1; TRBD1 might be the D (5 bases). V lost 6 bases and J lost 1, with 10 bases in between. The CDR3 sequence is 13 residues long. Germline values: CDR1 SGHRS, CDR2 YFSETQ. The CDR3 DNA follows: TGCGCCAGCACCATAACAGGGAACACTGAAGCTTTCTTT. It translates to CASTITGNTEAFF.

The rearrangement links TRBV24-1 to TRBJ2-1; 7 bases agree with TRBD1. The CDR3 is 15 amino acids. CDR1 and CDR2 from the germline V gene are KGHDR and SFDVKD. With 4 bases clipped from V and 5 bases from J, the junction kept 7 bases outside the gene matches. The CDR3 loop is CATSDSPTGDNEQFF. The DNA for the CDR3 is TGTGCCACCAGTGACTCGCCAACAGGGGACAATGAGCAGTTCTTC.

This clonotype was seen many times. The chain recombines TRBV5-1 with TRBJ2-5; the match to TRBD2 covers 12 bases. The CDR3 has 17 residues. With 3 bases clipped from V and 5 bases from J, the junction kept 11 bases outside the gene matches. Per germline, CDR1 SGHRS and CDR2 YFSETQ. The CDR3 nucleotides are TGCGCCAGCAGCTCTGGGACAGCTCTAGCGGGAGGGGAGACCCAGTACTTC. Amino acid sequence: CASSSGTALAGGETQYF.

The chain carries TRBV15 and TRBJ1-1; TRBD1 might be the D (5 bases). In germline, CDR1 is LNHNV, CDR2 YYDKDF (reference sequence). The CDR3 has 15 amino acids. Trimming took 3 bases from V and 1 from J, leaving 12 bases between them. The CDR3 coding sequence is TGTGCCACCAGCAGCCACCGGGGCACGAACACTGAAGCTTTCTTT. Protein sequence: CATSSHRGTNTEAFF.

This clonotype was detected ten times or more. CDR3 nucleotides: TGTGCCAGCAGTTACGGCGGGACGCATGGCTACACCTTC. It codes for CASSYGGTHGYTF. The V gene is TRBV6-5, the J gene TRBJ1-2; possibly TRBD1 for D (5 bases). Trimming cost V 2 bases and J 6 bases, with 10 bases left between them. Per germline, CDR1 MNHEY and CDR2 SVGAGI. The CDR3 length is 13 residues.

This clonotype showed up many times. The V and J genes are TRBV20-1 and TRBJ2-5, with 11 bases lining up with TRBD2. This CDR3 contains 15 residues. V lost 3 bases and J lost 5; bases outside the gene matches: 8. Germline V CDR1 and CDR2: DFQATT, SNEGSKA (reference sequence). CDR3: CSARASGRTRETQYF. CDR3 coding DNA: TGCAGTGCTAGGGCTAGCGGGAGGACTCGTGAGACCCAGTACTTC.

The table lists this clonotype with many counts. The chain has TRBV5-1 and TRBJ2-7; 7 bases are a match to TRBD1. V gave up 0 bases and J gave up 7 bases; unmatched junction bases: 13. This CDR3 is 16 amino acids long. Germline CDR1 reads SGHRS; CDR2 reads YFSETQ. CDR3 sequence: CASSLVAGGELSEQYF. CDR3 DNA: TGCGCCAGCAGCTTGGTGGCAGGGGGTGAGCTGAGTGAGCAGTACTTC.

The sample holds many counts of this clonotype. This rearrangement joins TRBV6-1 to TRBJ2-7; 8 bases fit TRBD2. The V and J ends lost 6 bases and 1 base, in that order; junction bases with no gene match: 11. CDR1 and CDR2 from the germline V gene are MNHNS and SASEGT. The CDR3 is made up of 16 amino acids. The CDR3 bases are TGTGCCAGCAGCGAAAGGGAGCGGGAGAGATCCTACGAGCAGTACTTC. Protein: CASSERERERSYEQYF.

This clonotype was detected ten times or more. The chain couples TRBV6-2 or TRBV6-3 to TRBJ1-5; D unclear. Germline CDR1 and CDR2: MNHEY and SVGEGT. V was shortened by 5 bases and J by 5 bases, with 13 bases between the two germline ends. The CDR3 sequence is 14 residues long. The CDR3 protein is CASSVGVLYQPQHF. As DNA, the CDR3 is TGTGCCAGCAGTGTCGGGGTTCTGTATCAGCCCCAGCATTTT.

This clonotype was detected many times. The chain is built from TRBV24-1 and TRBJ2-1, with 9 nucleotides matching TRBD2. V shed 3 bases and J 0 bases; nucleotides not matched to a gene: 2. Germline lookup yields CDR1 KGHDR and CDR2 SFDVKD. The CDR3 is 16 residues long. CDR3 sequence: CATSDNSGSSYNEQFF. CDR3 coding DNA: TGTGCCACCAGTGATAATAGCGGGAGCTCCTACAATGAGCAGTTCTTC.

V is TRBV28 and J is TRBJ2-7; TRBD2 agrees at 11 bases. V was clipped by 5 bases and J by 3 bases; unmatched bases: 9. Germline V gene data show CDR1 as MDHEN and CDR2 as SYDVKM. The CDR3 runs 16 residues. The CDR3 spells CASSPTSGSSFYEQYF. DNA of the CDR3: TGTGCCAGCAGTCCCACTAGCGGGAGTTCTTTCTACGAGCAGTACTTC.